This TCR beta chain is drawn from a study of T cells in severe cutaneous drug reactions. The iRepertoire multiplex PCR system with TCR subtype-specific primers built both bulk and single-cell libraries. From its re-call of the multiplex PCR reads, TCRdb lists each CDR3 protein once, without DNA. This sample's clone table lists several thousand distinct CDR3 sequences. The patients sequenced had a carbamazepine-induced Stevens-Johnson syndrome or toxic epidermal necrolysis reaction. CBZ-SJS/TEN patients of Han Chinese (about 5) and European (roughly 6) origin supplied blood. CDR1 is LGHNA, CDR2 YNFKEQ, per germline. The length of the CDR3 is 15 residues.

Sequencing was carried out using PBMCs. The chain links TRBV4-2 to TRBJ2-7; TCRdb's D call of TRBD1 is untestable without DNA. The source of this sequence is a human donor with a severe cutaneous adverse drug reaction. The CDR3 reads CASSQEEGGWYEQYF.